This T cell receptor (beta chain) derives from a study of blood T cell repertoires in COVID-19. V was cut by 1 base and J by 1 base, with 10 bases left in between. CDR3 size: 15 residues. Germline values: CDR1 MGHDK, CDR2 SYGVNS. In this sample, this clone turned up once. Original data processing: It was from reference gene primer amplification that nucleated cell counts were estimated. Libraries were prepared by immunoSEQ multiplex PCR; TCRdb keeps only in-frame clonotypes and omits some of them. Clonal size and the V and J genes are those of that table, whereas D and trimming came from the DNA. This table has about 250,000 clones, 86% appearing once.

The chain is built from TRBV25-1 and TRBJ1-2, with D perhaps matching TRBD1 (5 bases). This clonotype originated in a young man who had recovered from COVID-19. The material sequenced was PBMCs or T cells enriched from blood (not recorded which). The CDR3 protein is CASSESRGVNYGYTF. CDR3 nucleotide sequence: TGTGCCAGCAGTGAATCCCGGGGGGTTAACTATGGCTACACCTTC.